This T cell receptor (beta chain) was found in a study of shared T cell receptors in the human thymus. The CDR3 runs 16 residues. CDR1 LGHNA and CDR2 YSLEER come from the germline V gene. Trimming pared 0 bases from V and 2 bases from J, leaving 12 bases between. Data came from immunoSEQ multiplex PCR; TCRdb stores just in-frame clones and leaves some out. Here the sample spans hundreds of thousands of clones, over 90% being singletons. Specimen: thymocytes. The rearrangement uses TRBV4-3 and TRBJ2-3; the D gene could be TRBD1 or TRBD2 (5 bases each). The receptor's source is a human donor. The CDR3 sequence is CASSQDPGPVTDTQYF. As DNA, the CDR3 is TGCGCCAGCAGCCAAGATCCGGGACCCGTCACAGATACGCAGTATTTT.